The 20 T cell receptor beta chains presented below share a single source sample, sequenced in a study of blood T cell repertoires in COVID-19. Sequencing used immunoSEQ multiplex PCR; TCRdb keeps in-frame clones, though not all of them. The sample holds 390,000 or so clones, 70% to 90% seen once. Material for sequencing was peripheral blood. The source is a woman in her 30s with active or convalescent COVID-19.

The J gene is TRBJ2-3, the V gene TRBV6-1; 8 bases line up with TRBD2. Per the germline V gene, CDR1 is MNHNS and CDR2 is SASEGT. Germline trimming cut 2 bases from V and 6 bases from J; bases unmatched to any gene: 10. This CDR3 contains 16 residues. The CDR3 DNA reads as TGTGCCAGCAGTGAATTATCATTGGGCGGGAGGGATACGCAGTATTTT. This gives the protein CASSELSLGGRDTQYF.

The chain uses TRBV10-2 and TRBJ2-7; 11 bases fit TRBD2. Germline CDR1 reads WSHSY; CDR2 reads SAAADI. Trimming took 4 bases from V and 2 from J; bases not matched to a gene: 10. This CDR3 contains 17 residues. For the CDR3, the DNA is TGCGCCAGCAGTGGTGGTAGCGGGAGGGTCGGGGCCTACGAGCAGTACTTC. This sequence encodes CASSGGSGRVGAYEQYF.

Regarding this clone: Mismatch with germline at one junction end may stem from a read error. Written as DNA, the CDR3 is TGTGCCAGCAGCTTAGATGGACAGAGGTCGGCCTTC. Residues: CASSLDGQRSAF. V and J are TRBV7-9 and TRBJ1-2, with D possibly matching TRBD1 (6 bases). CDR3 length: 12 residues. The germline gives CDR1 SEHNR, CDR2 FQNEAQ (reference sequence).

The chain recombines TRBV6-4 with TRBJ1-1; the D gene is possibly TRBD1 (6 bases). Germline-derived CDR1 and CDR2 are MRHNA and SNTAGT. The CDR3 runs 13 residues. The germline V and J ends were trimmed by 6 bases and 7 bases, with 15 bases remaining between them. CDR3 in DNA: TGTGCCAGCAGGGGGGACAACTTTGGTGAAGCTTTCTTT. Translated: CASRGDNFGEAFF.

The chain joins TRBV3-1 (or the pseudogene TRBV3-2) to TRBJ2-5; 9 bases agree with TRBD1. Trimming cost V 2 bases and J 5 bases; bases outside gene matches: 6. From germline, CDR1 is LGHDT and CDR2 YNNKEL (reference sequence). The CDR3 has 15 residues. The CDR3 DNA sequence: TGTGCCAGCAGCCAATACAGGGGGCGAGAGGAGACCCAGTACTTC. This codes for CASSQYRGREETQYF.

This chain joins TRBV7-9 and TRBJ1-1; D is uncertain. The V end was cut by 6 bases, the J end by 6 bases, with 11 bases between. The germline gives CDR1 SEHNR, CDR2 FQNEAQ (reference sequence). The CDR3 sequence is 12 residues long. The CDR3 DNA is TGTGCCAGCAGTCGAGGGCTAGCTGAAGCTTTCTTT. Translating it yields CASSRGLAEAFF.

The chain is built from TRBV6-5 and TRBJ2-7, with D tentatively TRBD2 (6 bases). Trimming took off 2 bases at V and 4 bases at J, with 12 bases between the two ends. In germline, CDR1 is MNHEY, CDR2 SVGAGI. CDR3 size: 14 residues. The DNA of the CDR3 is TGTGCCAGCAGTTACGCCGGGGGAGGATACGAGCAGTACTTC. Its protein product is CASSYAGGGYEQYF.

The chain joins TRBV24-1 to TRBJ1-2; 8 bases align to TRBD1. Trimming removed 4 bases from V and 7 bases from J; junction bases left unmatched: 10. Germline-derived CDR1 and CDR2 are KGHDR and SFDVKD. The CDR3 consists of 15 residues. Here the CDR3 reads CATSDVTGEVCGYTF. CDR3 DNA: TGTGCCACCAGTGACGTGACAGGGGAAGTCTGTGGCTACACCTTC.

This chain connects TRBV19 to TRBJ1-2; 9 positions agree with TRBD1. Germline V gene sequence: CDR1 LNHDA, CDR2 SQIVND (reference sequence). This CDR3 has 14 residues. Unmatched junction bases numbered 10, after V lost 6 bases and J lost 8 bases. This CDR3 reads CASSPGTGTGGYTF. The CDR3 region has the DNA TGTGCCAGTAGCCCAGGGACAGGGACTGGCGGCTACACCTTC.

This chain connects TRBV15 to TRBJ1-5; D is possibly TRBD1 (5 bases). V was shortened by 5 bases and J by 0 bases, with 14 bases between the two germline ends. Germline V lookup: CDR1 LNHNV, CDR2 YYDKDF (reference sequence). This CDR3 has 16 amino acids. The CDR3: CATSLGVTASNQPQHF. The DNA of the CDR3 is TGTGCCACCAGCCTAGGGGTTACAGCTAGCAATCAGCCCCAGCATTTT.

J is TRBJ2-7 and V is TRBV13; 9 nucleotides match TRBD1. From germline, CDR1 is PRHDT and CDR2 FYEKMQ (reference sequence). The CDR3 has 13 residues. The V gene end was trimmed by 1 base and the J gene end by 6 bases; junction bases not matched to a gene: 1. The CDR3 region has the DNA TGTGCCAGCAGCTTAGACAGGGGGCTCGAGCAGTACTTC. Residues: CASSLDRGLEQYF.

The V gene is TRBV6-1, the J gene TRBJ1-4; D may be TRBD1 (5 bases). Germline V lookup: CDR1 MNHNS, CDR2 SASEGT. V lost 2 bases to trimming and J lost 4 bases, with 11 bases between them. There are 15 residues in the CDR3. The chain's CDR3 is CASSERRQLNEKLFF. The DNA for the CDR3 is TGTGCCAGCAGTGAAAGAAGACAGCTTAATGAAAAACTGTTTTTT.

The gene calls are TRBV5-4 and TRBJ2-1, with 9 bases that match TRBD2. Germline V lookup: CDR1 SGHNT, CDR2 YYREEE (reference sequence). This CDR3 is 17 amino acids long. J lost 1 base, V lost 2 bases, and 7 bases had no gene match. In DNA form, the CDR3 reads TGTGCCAGCAGCTTACCGGCGGGGGGGAAATCCTACAATGAGCAGTTCTTC. It encodes CASSLPAGGKSYNEQFF.

This clone was picked up one time. V is TRBV6-1 and J is TRBJ1-1; D is possibly TRBD1 (5 bases). Deletions cut 1 base from V and 3 bases from J, with 9 bases between. The CDR3 has 14 residues. The germline V gene has CDR1 MNHNS and CDR2 SASEGT. The CDR3 DNA is TGTGCCAGCAGTGAAGGACAGTCTTACACTGAAGCTTTCTTT. It encodes CASSEGQSYTEAFF.

CDR3 in amino acids: CASRQGPREKLFF. The CDR3, as DNA: TGTGCCAGTCGACAGGGACCGAGGGAAAAACTGTTTTTT. This rearrangement joins TRBV18 to TRBJ1-4; TRBD1 aligns across 7 bases. The V segment lost 9 bases and the J segment 8 bases; nucleotides outside the gene matches: 9. Germline assignment: CDR1 KGHSH and CDR2 LQKENI. CDR3 length: 13 amino acids. Drawing the rest from reference TRBV18 and TRBJ1-4, the complete variable domain is NAGVMQNPRHLVRRRGQEARLRCSPMKGHSHVYWYRQLPEEGLKFMVYLQKENIIDESGMPKERFSAEFPKEGPSILRIQQVVRGDSAAYFCASRQGPREKLFFGSGTQLSVL.

The chain links TRBV11-2 to TRBJ2-5, with D possibly matching TRBD2 (7 bases). The length of the CDR3 is 15 residues. Germline V gene data show CDR1 as SGHAT and CDR2 as FQNNGV. V was cut by 5 bases and J by 5 bases, with 18 bases left in between. CDR3 in amino acids: CASSHSAGARETQYF. CDR3 DNA sequence: TGTGCCAGCAGCCATAGTGCGGGGGCTCGGGAGACCCAGTACTTC.

The chain joins TRBV18 to TRBJ1-1, with D unresolved. V lost 6 bases and J lost 0, with 11 bases in between. The CDR3 contains 14 residues. Germline values: CDR1 KGHSH, CDR2 LQKENI. CDR3 coding DNA: TGTGCCAGCTCCTCCAAGAACATGAACACTGAAGCTTTCTTT. Residues: CASSSKNMNTEAFF.

This sequence joins TRBV19 and TRBJ1-1; D ambiguous. Trimming left V 3 bases short and J 4 bases short, with 6 bases between. This CDR3 contains 12 residues. Germline CDR1 reads LNHDA; CDR2 reads SQIVND (reference sequence). The CDR3 bases are TGTGCCAGTAGTATGGGCAGCACTGAAGCTTTCTTT. It translates to CASSMGSTEAFF. Full variable domain (missing parts from reference TRBV19 and TRBJ1-1): DGGITQSPKYLFRKEGQNVTLSCEQNLNHDAMYWYRQDPGQGLRLIYYSQIVNDFQKGDIAEGYSVSREKKESFPLTVTSAQKNPTAFYLCASSMGSTEAFFGQGTRLTVV.

CDR3 residues: CASSSGTGTYTEAFF. In DNA, the CDR3 is TGTGCCAGTAGCAGCGGGACAGGGACTTACACTGAAGCTTTCTTT. The genes are TRBV19 and TRBJ1-1; 9 positions match TRBD1. The CDR3 contains 15 residues. Per the germline V gene, CDR1 is LNHDA and CDR2 is SQIVND (reference sequence). V lost 6 bases to trimming and J lost 3 bases; unmatched junction nucleotides: 8.

The V gene is TRBV20-1, the J gene TRBJ1-2, with TRBD1 identical over 8 bases. CDR1 and CDR2 (germline): DFQATT, SNEGSKA (reference sequence). The V segment lost 3 bases and the J segment 1 base; nucleotides outside the gene matches: 7. The CDR3 has 15 residues. CDR3 sequence: CSASMGQALNYGYTF. The DNA for the CDR3 is TGCAGTGCTAGTATGGGACAGGCCCTTAACTATGGCTACACCTTC.